The 9 T cell receptor beta chains presented below share a single source sample, sequenced in a study of brain T cells in children with intractable seizures. Assay used: immunoSEQ multiplex PCR; TCRdb lists only in-frame clones, some missing. Of 62,000 or so clones listed, roughly 95% are singletons. The input for sequencing was peripheral blood, taken at surgery. These receptors all stem from a boy under three years old with focal cortical dysplasia and intractable seizures.

V is TRBV10-2 and J is TRBJ2-3; TRBD2 aligns across 7 bases. In germline, CDR1 is WSHSY, CDR2 SAAADI. V shed 4 bases, J shed 2 bases, and the junction held 12 bases outside the gene matches. The CDR3 is 17 residues long. For the CDR3, the DNA is TGCGCCAGCAGTGCCTATCGAGGTAGCGGGTACACAGATACGCAGTATTTT. Translated: CASSAYRGSGYTDTQYF.

This clone was counted only a few times. The V gene is TRBV7-3, the J gene TRBJ2-7; 11 positions agree with TRBD1. Germline V gene lookup returns CDR1 SGHTA and CDR2 FQGTGA. The CDR3 runs to 14 residues. J lost 2 bases, V lost 3 bases, and 0 bases had no gene match. CDR3 sequence: CASSLGQGAYEQYF. The CDR3 DNA is TGTGCCAGCAGCTTGGGACAGGGGGCCTACGAGCAGTACTTC.

V is TRBV19 and J is TRBJ2-5; 8 positions agree with TRBD2. The CDR3 extends over 18 amino acids. The germline CDR1 and CDR2 sequences are LNHDA and SQIVND (reference sequence). The junction had 9 bases not matched to a gene; V was cut back by 0 bases and J by 0 bases. CDR3 amino acids: CASSIEGGGGPYQETQYF. Here the CDR3 DNA reads TGTGCCAGTAGTATAGAAGGAGGCGGGGGGCCGTACCAAGAGACCCAGTACTTC.

This sequence joins TRBV12-3 or TRBV12-4 and TRBJ1-2, with D hard to call. The CDR3 is made up of 11 amino acids. Trimming pared 8 bases from V and 4 bases from J, leaving 8 bases between. CDR3 residues: CASRGGYGYTF. The CDR3 nucleotides read TGTGCCAGCCGAGGAGGCTATGGCTACACCTTC.

The chain links TRBV5-5 to TRBJ2-7; 9 bases are shared with TRBD1. Germline CDR1 SGHKS, CDR2 YYEKEE (reference sequence). The CDR3 has 14 amino acids. V trimming: 3 bases; J trimming: 4 bases; junction bases outside the gene matches: 5. The CDR3 region is CASSSLTGGYEQYF. For the CDR3, the DNA is TGTGCCAGCAGCTCTCTGACAGGGGGGTACGAGCAGTACTTC.

V gene TRBV16 combines with J gene TRBJ2-1; no reliable D call. Trimming removed 3 bases from V and 7 bases from J, with 7 bases in between. Germline V lookup: CDR1 KGHSY, CDR2 FQNENV. CDR3 size: 12 residues. The CDR3 DNA follows: TGTGCCAGCAGCCATTTAGAGAATGAGCAGTTCTTC. Its translation: CASSHLENEQFF.

V usage is TRBV5-4 and J usage is TRBJ2-2; 10 bases are a match to TRBD2. The CDR3 spans 16 residues. Per the germline V gene, CDR1 is SGHNT and CDR2 is YYREEE (reference sequence). J was trimmed by 4 bases and V by 5 bases; bases with no gene match: 8. CDR3 coding DNA: TGTGCCAGCAGTTCTAGCGGGAGACCTGGCACCGGGGAGCTGTTTTTT. The encoded protein is CASSSSGRPGTGELFF.

This rearrangement joins TRBV25-1 to TRBJ2-7, with a weak D call TRBD1 (6 bases). Germline values: CDR1 MGHDK, CDR2 SYGVNS. CDR3 length: 15 amino acids. Trimming removed 2 bases at V and 2 bases at J, with 13 bases between. CDR3 loop: CASSEPYGTTYEQYF. The CDR3 DNA follows: TGTGCCAGCAGTGAACCGTACGGGACAACCTACGAGCAGTACTTC.

J is TRBJ1-1 and V is TRBV4-2, with 8 bases fitting TRBD1. J was trimmed by 10 bases and V by 4 bases; bases with no gene match: 5. Germline values: CDR1 LGHNA, CDR2 YNFKEQ. The CDR3 has 12 residues. The CDR3 coding sequence is TGTGCCAGCAGCCCACATACAGGGGGAGCTTTCTTT. Translated, it gives CASSPHTGGAFF.